Listed below are T cell receptor beta chains from one sample, sequenced in a study of graft-versus-host responses after intestinal transplantation. Sequencing was performed with immunoSEQ multiplex PCR; in TCRdb, only in-frame clones are kept and a portion is missing. The sample has tens of thousands of clones; 90% to 95% are singletons. Antigens of these TCRs are unknown. Sequenced material: unstimulated CD8+ T cells sorted from spleen or lymph node cells, taken before intestinal transplant. These receptors were obtained from a human donor who received an intestinal transplant. The CDR3 runs from the conserved cysteine through the conserved F or W. A D gene is named only where the DNA matches it firmly. Expanded clones are given a class, and other clones once, few, many or no size at all.

>NA|TRBV2|TRBJ2-1|TRBD2
TGTGCCAGCAGACTAGCGGGAGTAAGGTACAATGAGCAGTTCTTC
CASRLAGVRYNEQFF
>NA|TRBV11-2|TRBJ2-5|TRBD2
TGTGCCAGCAGCCCACCCCGCGGACTAGCGGGATCAGAGACCCAGTACTTC
CASSPPRGLAGSETQYF
>NA|TRBV5-6|TRBJ2-3|TRBD1
TGTGCCAGCAGCTTGGACGAGCTCGGGACAGGGTACTCAGATACGCAGTATTTT
CASSLDELGTGYSDTQYF
>NA|TRBV2|TRBJ2-1|NA
TGTGCCAGCAGTGATGGGCGGGGGACAAACAATGAGCAGTTCTTC
CASSDGRGTNNEQFF
>NA|TRBV2|TRBJ2-7|TRBD1
TGTGCCAGCAGCTCCGGGACAGGGGTCGCCGAGCAGTACTTC
CASSSGTGVAEQYF
>NA|TRBV7-9|TRBJ2-7|TRBD2
TGTGCCAGCAGCTCCGGACTAGCCTACGAGCAGTACTTC
CASSSGLAYEQYF
>NA|TRBV5-1|TRBJ2-7|TRBD1
TGCGCCAGCAGCTTGGTCTCAGGGGGCGATCAGTACTTC
CASSLVSGGDQYF
>NA|TRBV4-2|TRBJ2-7|TRBD2
TGTGCCAGCAGCCAAGTAGCGGGAGGGAGCTCCTACGAGCAGTACTTC
CASSQVAGGSSYEQYF
>NA|TRBV4-1|TRBJ2-1|NA
TGCGCCAGCAGCCAAGAAAGCTCGAAAGTCTCCGATGAGCAGTTCTTC
CASSQESSKVSDEQFF
>NA|TRBV5-1|TRBJ2-1|TRBD2
TGCGCCAGCAGCCTAACCCTAGCGGGAACCTACAATGAGCAGTTCTTC
CASSLTLAGTYNEQFF
>NA|TRBV11-2|TRBJ2-3|TRBD2
TGTGCCAGCAGCGGCGGACTAGCGGGTTTTTGGGGAGGCACAGATACGCAGTATTTT
CASSGGLAGFWGGTDTQYF
>NA|TRBV4-3|TRBJ2-1|TRBD2
TGCGCCAGCAGCCAAGATTCGAGGCGGGGGGGCAATGAGCAGTTCTTC
CASSQDSRRGGNEQFF
>NA|TRBV7-9|TRBJ1-1|NA
TGTGCCAGCAGCGAAGGGGAAGTCGACACTGAAGCTTTCTTT
CASSEGEVDTEAFF
>NA|TRBV19|TRBJ2-1|TRBD2
TGTGCCAGTAGCCCTCTAGCAGTAGCGGGAGTACGTAATGAGCAGTTCTTC
CASSPLAVAGVRNEQFF
>NA|TRBV28|TRBJ2-7|NA
TGTGCCAGCAGTTTTTTTACGGGAGCGTCGGGTCTAGTCTACGAGCAGTACTTC
CASSFFTGASGLVYEQYF
>NA|TRBV7-9|TRBJ2-1|TRBD2
TGTGCCAGCAGCTTAGGAGGACTAGCGGGGACCCCCTCCTACAATGAGCAGTTCTTC
CASSLGGLAGTPSYNEQFF
>NA|TRBV4-3|TRBJ1-1|NA
TGCGCCAGCAGCCAATCGATGACAGCGAACACTGAAGCTTTCTTT
CASSQSMTANTEAFF
>NA|TRBV27|TRBJ2-7|NA
TGTGCCAGCAGTTCGGGGAACGAGCAGTACTTC
CASSSGNEQYF
>NA|TRBV7-2|TRBJ2-7|NA
TGTGCCAGCAGCTCCGAAGGAGGGGGCGCTGACGAGCAGTACTTC
CASSSEGGGADEQYF
>NA|TRBV27|TRBJ1-3|TRBD1
TGTGCCAGCAGTCCCGGGACAGCTGGAAACACCATATATTTT
CASSPGTAGNTIYF
>NA|TRBV11-2|TRBJ1-3|NA
TGTGCCAGCAGCCTACAAGGGACACCGGGAAACACCATATATTTT
CASSLQGTPGNTIYF
>NA|TRBV5-8|TRBJ2-3|TRBD1
TGTGCCAGCAGTGGTGTGCGGACAGGGCCGCAAGATACGCAGTATTTT
CASSGVRTGPQDTQYF
>once|TRBV19|TRBJ1-5|NA
TGTGCCAGTAGTATAGTTGCAGGGCTGACGCAGCCCCAGCATTTT
CASSIVAGLTQPQHF
>NA|TRBV4-1|TRBJ2-7|TRBD1
TGCGCCAGCAGCCAAGACTGGGACAGGGAGGGAGTCTACGAGCAGTACTTC
CASSQDWDREGVYEQYF
>NA|TRBV7-2|TRBJ2-1|NA
TGTGCCAGCAGCTTAGGCCAGGTTCCCTGGCTGATAGGCACTCAGCAGTTCTTC
CASSLGQVPWLIGTQQFF
>NA|TRBV27|TRBJ2-7|TRBD2
TGTGCCAGCAGTCCCGGGACTAGTAGTTACGAGCAGTACTTC
CASSPGTSSYEQYF
>NA|TRBV5-1|TRBJ2-7|NA
TGCGCCAGCAGCTTGATGGACAGTCCGGAGCAGTACTTC
CASSLMDSPEQYF
>NA|TRBV27|TRBJ2-7|NA
TGTGCCAGCAGTTTGGCAGGTTCGGGGTACGAGCAGTACTTC
CASSLAGSGYEQYF
>NA|TRBV27|TRBJ1-3|NA
TGTGCCAGCAGTTTAAGGGGTTCCGGAAACACCATATATTTT
CASSLRGSGNTIYF
>NA|TRBV4-1|TRBJ1-5|NA
TGCGCCAGCAGCCAATCGAGGAGTCAGCCCCAGCATTTT
CASSQSRSQPQHF
>NA|TRBV5-6|TRBJ2-3|TRBD2
TGTGCCAGCAGCTTAGCGGGGGGCACAGATACGCAGTATTTT
CASSLAGGTDTQYF
>NA|TRBV6-1|TRBJ1-4|NA
TGTGCCAGCAGGGTGGAGGAGAATGAAAAACTGTTTTTT
CASRVEENEKLFF
>NA|TRBV19|TRBJ2-3|NA
TGTGCCAGTAGTATAGCGGTTAGCACAGATACGCAGTATTTT
CASSIAVSTDTQYF
>NA|TRBV30|TRBJ2-7|NA
TGTGCCTCGGAAAGGGCCCGGGATTATGCCGAGCAGTACTTC
CASERARDYAEQYF
>NA|TRBV5-6|TRBJ1-2|TRBD1
TGTGCCAGCAGCCCGGACAGGGGAGGCTACACCTTC
CASSPDRGGYTF